One sample yielded the 26 T cell receptor beta chains listed below, sequenced in a study of T-cell reconstitution after alpha-beta-depleted transplantation in children. Unique molecular identifiers were incorporated during preparation of the TCRbeta library. TCRdb re-called the PCR reads with MiXCR, one entry per CDR3 protein. Of about 640,000 distinct CDR3 sequences in the sample, around 16% were seen once. This specimen consisted of PBMCs from the stem cell graft donor, obtained from the stem cell graft. The source of these receptors is a human donor who donated a stem cell graft to a child with acute myeloid leukemia.

The table lists this clonotype with many counts. This chain connects TRBV20-1 to TRBJ1-1, with 8 bases identical to TRBD1. This CDR3 spans 15 amino acids. After removal of 5 bases from V and 1 base from J, the junction contained 9 bases not matched to a gene. From germline, CDR1 is DFQATT and CDR2 SNEGSKA (reference sequence). The CDR3 coding sequence is TGCAGTGCTGAAGACAGGGGAGTAAGGAACACTGAAGCTTTCTTT. Protein product: CSAEDRGVRNTEAFF.

This clonotype was recorded many times. This chain connects TRBV10-3 to TRBJ2-5; D perhaps matches TRBD2 (5 bases). The CDR3 length is 14 residues. Germline loops: CDR1 ENHRY, CDR2 SYGVKD. Trimming removed 0 bases from V and 2 bases from J, with 7 bases in between. CDR3 nucleotides: TGTGCCATCAGTGAGTCGGGAGAGCAAGAGACCCAGTACTTC. Translated: CAISESGEQETQYF.

This chain links TRBV5-1 with TRBJ2-2; D may be TRBD1 (6 bases). The CDR3 runs 16 residues. Trimming removed 3 bases at V and 0 bases at J, with 12 bases between. Germline V gene data show CDR1 as SGHRS and CDR2 as YFSETQ. Here the CDR3 reads CASSYYRDTNTGELFF. As DNA, the CDR3 is TGCGCCAGCAGCTATTACCGGGACACGAACACCGGGGAGCTGTTTTTT.

This clonotype has more than one count but fewer than ten. The rearrangement links TRBV25-1 to TRBJ2-3; 7 bases map to TRBD2. The CDR3 is 14 amino acids. Losses at the gene ends were 6 bases for V and 4 bases for J; bases not matched to a gene: 7. Looked up from germline, CDR1 is MGHDK and CDR2 is SYGVNS. The chain's CDR3 is CASRGGKAADTQYF. The CDR3 DNA reads as TGTGCCAGCAGGGGGGGGAAGGCGGCAGATACGCAGTATTTT.

This clonotype appeared a few times. The chain couples TRBV12-3 or TRBV12-4 to TRBJ1-4, with D perhaps matching TRBD1 (5 bases). There are 14 residues in the CDR3. Between the trimmed V and J ends, which lost 6 bases and 8 bases, there was a span of 16 bases. CDR3: CASRPGRQEEKLFF. CDR3 in DNA: TGTGCCAGCAGGCCGGGACGGCAAGAGGAAAAACTGTTTTTT.

Only one count was recorded for this clonotype. A much bigger clone sits one base away, suggesting this may be a read error. V gene TRBV12-3 or TRBV12-4 combines with J gene TRBJ2-1; the D is unclear. The ends were cut back, 2 bases at V and 8 bases at J, with 10 bases in the middle. CDR3 size: 13 residues. The CDR3 bases are TGTGCCAGCAGTTTATGGTCGGGCTATGAGCAGTTCTTC. Translated: CASSLWSGYEQFF.

This clonotype was detected only a few times. This chain connects TRBV12-3 or TRBV12-4 to TRBJ1-1; D perhaps matches TRBD1 (6 bases). The CDR3 sequence is 14 residues long. Trimming shortened V by 4 bases and J by 3 bases, and 12 bases separated the two germline ends. The CDR3 DNA follows: TGTGCCAGCAGTTGGGGGGCTGACGACACTGAAGCTTTCTTT. This sequence encodes CASSWGADDTEAFF.

Only a few counts were recorded for this clonotype. The chain employs TRBV6-1 and TRBJ1-2; 7 positions agree with TRBD1. Germline-derived CDR1 and CDR2 are MNHNS and SASEGT. After removal of 8 bases from V and 6 bases from J, the junction contained 15 bases not matched to a gene. CDR3 length equals 15 residues. The CDR3 spells CASSLRGGGEDGYTF. In nucleotides, the CDR3 is TGTGCCAGCTCCCTTAGGGGAGGGGGCGAAGATGGCTACACCTTC.

The chain has TRBV15 and TRBJ1-5; the D is unclear. Germline-derived CDR1 and CDR2 are LNHNV and YYDKDF (reference sequence). Trimming shortened V by 1 base and J by 4 bases, and 5 bases separated the two germline ends. The CDR3 contains 13 residues. Here the CDR3 reads CATSRGGNQPQHF. DNA for the CDR3: TGTGCCACCAGCAGAGGAGGGAATCAGCCCCAGCATTTT.

This clonotype was picked up a small number of times. The V and J genes are TRBV20-1 and TRBJ2-7; 11 bases line up with TRBD2. V lost 5 bases to trimming and J lost 3 bases; unmatched junction nucleotides: 9. CDR3 length: 15 residues. Germline V gives CDR1 DFQATT, CDR2 SNEGSKA (reference sequence). CDR3 residues: CSAGITSGGFYEQYF. The CDR3 region has the DNA TGCAGTGCTGGTATTACTAGCGGGGGTTTCTACGAGCAGTACTTC.

This clonotype was found many times. This chain joins TRBV20-1 and TRBJ1-1, with 9 positions matching TRBD1. The CDR3 sequence is 14 residues long. Germline V gives CDR1 DFQATT, CDR2 SNEGSKA (reference sequence). V dropped 6 bases and J dropped 5; count of bases not matched to a gene: 10. Here the CDR3 reads CSAKDRGAETEAFF. The CDR3 region has the DNA TGCAGTGCAAAGGACAGGGGAGCTGAGACTGAAGCTTTCTTT.

The rearrangement joins TRBV28 to TRBJ2-7; D perhaps matches TRBD1 (6 bases). The germline V gene has CDR1 MDHEN and CDR2 SYDVKM. V gave up 5 bases and J gave up 2 bases, with 16 bases separating them. CDR3 size: 15 residues. The CDR3 region has the DNA TGTGCCAGCAGTCAACAGGGAGTGGGGGCCTACGAGCAGTACTTC. As protein: CASSQQGVGAYEQYF.

This clonotype was counted only a few times. V gene TRBV20-1 combines with J gene TRBJ2-4; D possibly uses TRBD1 or TRBD2 (5 bases each). The germline V and J ends were trimmed by 4 bases and 2 bases, with 15 bases remaining between them. CDR3 length: 15 amino acids. Germline V gives CDR1 DFQATT, CDR2 SNEGSKA (reference sequence). Here the CDR3 reads CSATHVGETKNIQYF. Here the CDR3 DNA reads TGCAGTGCTACCCACGTGGGGGAAACCAAAAACATTCAGTACTTC.

Many counts were recorded for this clonotype. The chain links TRBV5-1 to TRBJ2-7; 8 bases align to TRBD1. V gave up 8 bases and J gave up 1 base; unmatched junction bases: 8. The CDR3 has 14 residues. Germline-derived CDR1 and CDR2 are SGHRS and YFSETQ. The CDR3 loop reads CASVPGTGSYEQYV. CDR3 nucleotide sequence: TGCGCCAGTGTCCCCGGGACAGGATCCTACGAGCAGTACGTC.

This clonotype has only a few counts. The V call is TRBV30, the J call TRBJ1-1; maybe TRBD1 (5 bases). Germline V lookup: CDR1 GTSNPN, CDR2 SVGIG (reference sequence). Trimming removed 4 bases from V and 4 bases from J, with 13 bases in between. The CDR3 loop spans 13 amino acids. DNA of the CDR3: TGTGCCTGGAACACGGGGCAAGGCACTGAAGCTTTCTTT. Encoded protein: CAWNTGQGTEAFF.

The table lists this clonotype with many counts. The chain is built from TRBV27 and TRBJ2-7; D remains unclear. Trimming removed 5 bases at V and 0 bases at J, with 17 bases between. The CDR3 covers 16 residues. CDR1 is MNHEY, CDR2 SMNVEV, per germline (reference sequence). The CDR3 nucleotides read TGTGCCAGCAGTACACCCCGCGGAGTGCACTCCTACGAGCAGTACTTC. Encoded protein: CASSTPRGVHSYEQYF.

This clonotype was counted only a few times. This chain joins TRBV20-1 and TRBJ1-6; the match to TRBD1 covers 8 bases. This CDR3 contains 16 residues. Trimming cost V 0 bases and J 4 bases; bases outside gene matches: 5. Germline CDR1 and CDR2: DFQATT and SNEGSKA (reference sequence). In nucleotides, the CDR3 is TGCAGTGCTAGAGATAGGACAGGGCGGTATAATTCACCCCTCCACTTT. This codes for CSARDRTGRYNSPLHF.

This chain links TRBV12-3 or TRBV12-4 with TRBJ1-2; D unclear. There are 14 residues in the CDR3. V was cut by 7 bases and J by 0 bases, with 12 bases left in between. CDR3 loop: CASKPTGPNYGYTF. The DNA for the CDR3 is TGTGCCAGCAAGCCCACCGGGCCTAACTATGGCTACACCTTC.

This sequence joins TRBV12-3 or TRBV12-4 and TRBJ2-1; D is undetermined. V gave up 2 bases and J gave up 6 bases, with 14 bases separating them. The CDR3 spans 15 residues. CDR3 loop: CASSLWIGRGNEQFF. The CDR3 region has the DNA TGTGCCAGCAGTTTATGGATAGGACGCGGCAATGAGCAGTTCTTC.

This clonotype was seen ten or more times. The rearrangement joins TRBV20-1 to TRBJ2-7, with TRBD2 identical over 8 bases. The J segment lost 5 bases and the V segment lost 0 bases, leaving 9 bases of the junction unmatched. Per germline, CDR1 DFQATT and CDR2 SNEGSKA (reference sequence). The CDR3 loop spans 15 amino acids. CDR3 amino acids: CSARDRGGRFHEQYF. CDR3 DNA sequence: TGCAGTGCTAGAGATCGCGGGGGGCGATTCCACGAGCAGTACTTC.

This clonotype has just one count. A junction end diverges from the germline sequence, so it may reflect a read error. This chain joins TRBV12-3 or TRBV12-4 and TRBJ2-3; 7 bases align to TRBD1. The CDR3 totals 14 residues. The CDR3 coding sequence is TGTGCCAGCACTTTAGCCAGGGGGTCAGATACGCAGTATTTT. As protein: CASTLARGSDTQYF.

The genes are TRBV12-5 and TRBJ2-1; weak D call: TRBD2 (6 bases). This CDR3 is built from 14 residues. CDR1 and CDR2 from the germline V gene are LGHNT and FRNRAP. Trimming cost V 7 bases and J 8 bases, with 18 bases left between them. This CDR3 reads CASVPSEGLYEQFF. For the CDR3, the DNA is TGTGCTAGTGTCCCGTCGGAGGGGTTATATGAGCAGTTCTTC. The full variable domain, completed using reference TRBV12-5 and TRBJ2-1, is DARVTQTPRHKVTEMGQEVTMRCQPILGHNTVFWYRQTMMQGLELLAYFRNRAPLDDSGMPKDRFSAEMPDATLATLKIQPSEPRDSAVYFCASVPSEGLYEQFFGPGTRLTVL.

The chain carries TRBV7-9 and TRBJ2-7; perhaps TRBD2 as D (5 bases). Germline values: CDR1 SEHNR, CDR2 FQNEAQ (reference sequence). Trimming stripped 5 bases from V and 6 bases from J, with 14 bases between. This CDR3 is built from 13 residues. Here the CDR3 reads CASSPRAVFEQYF. DNA of the CDR3: TGTGCCAGCAGCCCGCGGGCGGTCTTCGAGCAGTACTTC.

V usage is TRBV7-7 and J usage is TRBJ2-1; no reliable D call. The CDR3 consists of 14 residues. The germline CDR1 and CDR2 sequences are SSHAT and FNYEAQ (reference sequence). The ends were cut back, 1 base at V and 5 bases at J, with 9 bases in the middle. CDR3 nucleotides: TGTGCCAGCAGCTTAGGGCCTAACAACAATGAGCAGTTCTTC. Translated, it gives CASSLGPNNNEQFF.

This clonotype appeared a single time. V gene TRBV18 combines with J gene TRBJ2-5; D call uncertain. Trimming pared 3 bases from V and 3 bases from J, leaving 5 bases between. Germline V CDR1 and CDR2: KGHSH, LQKENI. CDR3 size: 12 residues. CDR3 nucleotide sequence: TGTGCCAGCTCACCCAATGAAGAGACCCAGTACTTC. Amino acids: CASSPNEETQYF. Filled out from reference TRBV18 and TRBJ2-5, the complete variable domain reads NAGVMQNPRHLVRRRGQEARLRCSPMKGHSHVYWYRQLPEEGLKFMVYLQKENIIDESGMPKERFSAEFPKEGPSILRIQQVVRGDSAAYFCASSPNEETQYFGPGTRLLVL.

This clonotype has a count of ten or more. The rearrangement links TRBV7-2 to TRBJ2-3; 11 bases match TRBD2. CDR3 length: 16 residues. The germline CDR1 and CDR2 sequences are SGHTA and FQGNSA. The V gene end was trimmed by 3 bases and the J gene end by 4 bases; junction bases not matched to a gene: 6. CDR3 bases: TGTGCCAGCAGCTTGAAGCTAGCGGGGGGCCCAGATACGCAGTATTTT. Amino acid sequence: CASSLKLAGGPDTQYF.